The rows below give T cell receptor beta chains drawn from one sample of a study of T cells in Graves' hyperthyroidism and ophthalmopathy. From the multiplex PCR reads, TCRdb called clonotypes with MiXCR, one entry per CDR3 protein. The table has more than 650,000 distinct CDR3 sequences, 12% to 15% seen once; the top ten hold roughly 10%. The sample was blood. These TCRs come from a woman aged 18 to 35 with Graves' hyperthyroidism. Both conserved end residues are part of each CDR3. Fields, in order: D gene, V gene, CDR3 length, clone size, J gene, CDR3 DNA, CDR3 protein. The D gene is left open where the match is weak. Rows may omit the clone size; those that give it use once, few, many or a size class.

>NA|TRBV19|12|NA|TRBJ2-6
TGTGCCAGCCAAACTGGGGCCAACGTCCTGACTTTC
CASQTGANVLTF
>NA|TRBV2|14|few|TRBJ2-1
TGTGCCAGCAGTGTGCCTCTCGATAGGAGCTGGCAGTTCTTC
CASSVPLDRSWQFF
>NA|TRBV5-1|17|NA|TRBJ2-7
TGCGCCAGCAGCCCCGGACTGGAGAGCCGACTCTCCTACGAGCAGTACTTC
CASSPGLESRLSYEQYF
>TRBD1|TRBV7-9|13|many|TRBJ2-1
TGTGCCAGCAGCCACGGGACAGACAATGAGCAGTTCTTC
CASSHGTDNEQFF
>NA|TRBV3-1|14|many|TRBJ1-1
TGTGCCAGCAGCCGACGACGGTTGAACACTGAAGCTTTCTTT
CASSRRRLNTEAFF
>NA|TRBV20-1|21|NA|TRBJ2-5
TGCAGTGCTAGAGATCGTCGCGAGGATCGCCGCGGGGCTAAGCGGGTAGAGACCCAGTACTTC
CSARDRREDRRGAKRVETQYF
>TRBD1|TRBV30|13|many|TRBJ1-1
TGTGCCTGGAACCGACAGGGAAAGCGAGGAGCTTTCTTT
CAWNRQGKRGAFF
>NA|TRBV20-1|14|NA|TRBJ1-4
TGCAGTGCTAGTGGTCGGGATGGGAATGAAAAACTGTTTTTT
CSASGRDGNEKLFF
>TRBD2|TRBV2|21|many|TRBJ2-1
TGTGCCAGCAGTGAAAAGTGGGGAGCTAGCGGGAGGGCCGTTTACTACAATGAGCAGTTCTTC
CASSEKWGASGRAVYYNEQFF
>NA|TRBV7-7|15|NA|TRBJ2-3
TGTGCTAGCAGCATGGGACTTCTTAGCACAGATACGCAGTATTTT
CASSMGLLSTDTQYF
>TRBD2|TRBV11-2|15|many|TRBJ2-7
TGTGCCAGCAGCTTTGGAGCGGGATATACCTACGAGCAGTACTTC
CASSFGAGYTYEQYF
>NA|TRBV10-3|14|few|TRBJ2-7
TGTGCCATCAGTGAGTCGGGGGTAATGGGCGAGCAGTACTTC
CAISESGVMGEQYF
>TRBD2|TRBV12-3/TRBV12-4|17|few|TRBJ2-5
TGTGCCAGCAGAGCCGGGACTAGCGGTCCCGAACGAGAGACCCAGTACTTC
CASRAGTSGPERETQYF